This T cell receptor (beta chain) originates from a study of response to subunit inactivated influenza vaccine. Trimming shortened V by 4 bases and J by 7 bases, and 14 bases separated the two germline ends. Germline V lookup: CDR1 SQVTM, CDR2 ANQGSEA. CDR3 length equals 13 residues. MiXCR, applied by TCRdb to the RT-PCR reads, yields one record per CDR3 protein. The repertoire holds roughly 700,000 distinct CDR3 sequences, approximately 15% seen once, with around a tenth in the top ten. The sample consisted of PBMCs from blood, taken about 12 days after vaccination. The rearrangement links TRBV29-1 to TRBJ2-1; D is uncertain. This sequence originates from a man in his forties or fifties who received an inactivated influenza vaccine. The CDR3 DNA follows: TGCAGCGTTGTGGCCAGGCTGGTTAATGAGCAGTTCTTC. It yields the protein CSVVARLVNEQFF.